Shown below are 11 T cell receptor beta chains from a single sample sequenced in a study of shared clonotypes between healthy human individuals. Only CD45RO-negative cells positively selected for CCR7 counted as naive CD8 cells, so terminally differentiated effector memory CD45RA+ cells were excluded. Libraries were prepared by immunoSEQ multiplex PCR; TCRdb keeps only in-frame clonotypes and omits some of them. The data hold some 600,000 clones, with roughly 95% observed a single time. The specimen was naive CD8+ T cells sorted from blood. The receptors were gathered from a woman aged 25 to 39 in good health.

The chain has TRBV7-8 and TRBJ2-5; D ambiguous. The DNA end lines up better with TRBJ2-7; the J call may be wrong. Germline V lookup: CDR1 SGHVS, CDR2 FQNEAQ. This CDR3 spans 12 amino acids. In DNA form, the CDR3 reads TGTGCCAGCAGCTCAGGTACCTACGAGCAGTACTTC. Amino acids: CASSSGTYEQYF.

The rearrangement uses TRBV28 and TRBJ2-7; D tentatively reads TRBD1 or TRBD2 (5 bases each). This CDR3 has 14 residues. Germline values: CDR1 MDHEN, CDR2 SYDVKM. V was clipped by 1 base and J by 2 bases, with 9 bases between them. CDR3 sequence: CASSLSGRTYEQYF. CDR3 sequence (DNA): TGTGCCAGCAGTTTATCGGGACGGACCTACGAGCAGTACTTC.

The genes are TRBV7-7 and TRBJ2-7; D remains ambiguous. Germline V gene sequence: CDR1 SSHAT, CDR2 FNYEAQ (reference sequence). There are 13 residues in the CDR3. The V and J ends lost 5 bases and 5 bases respectively, with 13 bases between them. CDR3 nucleotide sequence: TGTGCCAGCAGCGTAGGCCCAGTCCACGAGCAGTACTTC. This encodes CASSVGPVHEQYF.

The chain carries TRBV19 and TRBJ2-3; no definite D call. There are 14 residues in the CDR3. V shed 5 bases and J shed 2 bases, with 11 bases lying between them. Germline V gives CDR1 LNHDA, CDR2 SQIVND (reference sequence). This chain's CDR3 is CASSAEINTDTQYF. In DNA, the CDR3 is TGTGCCAGTAGTGCTGAGATTAACACAGATACGCAGTATTTT. Full variable domain (missing parts from reference TRBV19 and TRBJ2-3): DGGITQSPKYLFRKEGQNVTLSCEQNLNHDAMYWYRQDPGQGLRLIYYSQIVNDFQKGDIAEGYSVSREKKESFPLTVTSAQKNPTAFYLCASSAEINTDTQYFGPGTRLTVL.

The chain uses TRBV6-1 and TRBJ2-7, with 10 bases fitting TRBD1. The CDR3 contains 15 residues. V was clipped by 2 bases and J by 7 bases; unmatched bases: 8. From germline, CDR1 is MNHNS and CDR2 SASEGT. The CDR3 coding sequence is TGTGCCAGCAGTGAACCGACAGGGGGCTATATGGAGCAGTACTTC. Translating it yields CASSEPTGGYMEQYF.

This clone occurred once. This CDR3 fails to terminate in the conserved phenylalanine or tryptophan, so it likely reflects a read error. Because the CDR3's place on the DNA is in doubt, the DNA is left out and the CDR3 is given as listed by TCRdb. This rearrangement joins TRBV11-2 to TRBJ2-7. The CDR3 comprises 13 residues, both ends counted. The V gene's germline CDR1 is SGHAT and CDR2 FQNNGV. CDR3 sequence: CASSAAFKWEVLL.

V is TRBV7-9 and J is TRBJ2-1; no firm D call. Looked up from germline, CDR1 is SEHNR and CDR2 is FQNEAQ (reference sequence). The CDR3 is 12 amino acids. Trimming removed 3 bases from V and 10 bases from J, with 10 bases in between. CDR3 loop: CASSFSPDEQFF. The CDR3 bases are TGTGCCAGCAGCTTCTCCCCGGACGAGCAGTTCTTC. The full variable domain, completed using reference TRBV7-9 and TRBJ2-1, is DTGVSQNPRHKITKRGQNVTFRCDPISEHNRLYWYRQTLGQGPEFLTYFQNEAQLEKSRLLSDRFSAERPKGSFSTLEIQRTEQGDSAMYLCASSFSPDEQFFGPGTRLTVL.

The gene calls are TRBV4-1 and TRBJ1-1; D call uncertain. The CDR3 length is 13 residues. Germline CDR1 MGHRA, CDR2 YSYEKL. Trimming shortened V by 4 bases and J by 1 base, and 7 bases separated the two germline ends. In nucleotides, the CDR3 is TGCGCCAGCAGCCCCCGGAGGAACACTGAAGCTTTCTTT. This codes for CASSPRRNTEAFF.

The V and J genes are TRBV29-1 and TRBJ2-1, with D possibly matching TRBD2 (6 bases). The CDR3 sequence is 12 residues long. Trimming left V 7 bases short and J 7 bases short, with 14 bases between. Germline V gene data show CDR1 as SQVTM and CDR2 as ANQGSEA. CDR3 sequence (DNA): TGCAGCGCTGTGGGACTGAAGAATGAGCAGTTCTTC. This codes for CSAVGLKNEQFF.

This clone was detected once. Other DNA sequences in the sample encode the same CDR3. The chain combines TRBV7-9 with TRBJ2-5; D unclear. V was clipped by 4 bases and J by 5 bases, with 8 bases between them. This CDR3 is 12 amino acids long. Germline V gene lookup returns CDR1 SEHNR and CDR2 FQNEAQ (reference sequence). The CDR3 protein is CASSSRGETQYF. The CDR3 DNA reads as TGTGCCAGCAGCTCCCGTGGGGAGACCCAGTACTTC.

The gene calls are TRBV27 and TRBJ2-5; D may be TRBD1 or TRBD2 (7 bases each). CDR3 length: 15 residues. V was trimmed by 5 bases and J by 2 bases, leaving 15 bases between them. Germline loops: CDR1 MNHEY, CDR2 SMNVEV (reference sequence). CDR3 in amino acids: CASSPGGGQQETQYF. CDR3 coding DNA: TGTGCCAGCAGTCCAGGGGGGGGCCAGCAAGAGACCCAGTACTTC.